This T cell receptor (beta chain) comes out of a study of Ad26.COV2.S vaccination and SARS-CoV-2 variants. Background on the study: Intramuscularly, Ad26.COV2.S was given either once or twice, 56 days apart. Findings of the study overall: Total T cell responses may have been underestimated by the TCR breadth and depth analyses. Those who received the vaccine showed greater spike-specific TCR breadth than those given placebo. Substantial breadth was reported for post-vaccination spike-specific CD8+ and CD4+ T cells.

The CDR3 contains 12 residues. Germline-derived CDR1 and CDR2 are MGHRA and YSYEKL. The treatment here: about 20 received Ad26.COV2.S at low or high dose, single or two shots; roughly five received placebo; per-sample allocation not given. Day 63 after the first vaccine or placebo injection was the time point for sampling. Profiled with immunoSEQ multiplex PCR; TCRdb holds only in-frame clones, not every one. The sample consists of approximately 400,000 clones, around 83% of them appearing once. With regard to this clone: Its antigen is currently unknown. At one boundary the junction diverges from the germline segment, which might be a read error.

This receptor was obtained from a person between 18 and 65 years old who received the Ad26.COV2.S COVID-19 vaccine or a placebo. V usage is TRBV4-1 and J usage is TRBJ2-7; TRBD2 is a possible D gene (7 bases). The input for sequencing was peripheral blood, taken in a trial of Ad26.COV2.S vaccine versus placebo. CDR3 protein: CASSHAIGGLDF. DNA for the CDR3: TGCGCCAGCAGCCATGCTATCGGGGGGCTGGACTTC.